A selection of T cell receptor beta chains follows, all from one sample in a study of blood T cell repertoires in COVID-19. Some clones are missing from TCRdb's copy, which holds only in-frame ones; the method was immunoSEQ multiplex PCR. The top ten clones hold roughly 3.6% of a sample with 300,000 to 450,000 clones, roughly 85% of them seen once. The sample comprised peripheral blood. These receptors all stem from a woman aged 18-35 years with acute or convalescent COVID-19. The CDR3 runs from the conserved cysteine through the conserved F or W. A D gene is named only where the DNA matches it firmly. Not every row has a clone size; where given, it reads once, few, many or a size class.

>TRBD1|NA|TRBJ1-3|TRBV15
CATSRDGRTGRAVNTIYF
TGTGCCACCAGCAGAGATGGCCGGACAGGGCGGGCGGTAAACACCATATATTTT
>TRBD1|NA|TRBJ2-3|TRBV7-9
CASSLGTGGDTQYF
TGTGCCAGCAGCTTGGGGACAGGGGGAGATACGCAGTATTTT
>NA|NA|TRBJ2-1|TRBV5-1
CASRAGYNEQFF
TGCGCCAGTCGGGCGGGGTACAATGAGCAGTTCTTC
>TRBD1|NA|TRBJ2-3|TRBV24-1
CATSDFGQGATQYF
TGTGCCACCAGTGATTTCGGACAGGGGGCAACGCAGTATTTT
>TRBD2|NA|TRBJ2-7|TRBV14
CASSPLGTSGYEQYF
TGTGCCAGCAGCCCCCTGGGCACTAGCGGGTACGAGCAGTACTTC
>NA|NA|TRBJ1-3|TRBV5-6
CASSLWHSGNTIYF
TGTGCCAGCAGCTTATGGCACTCTGGAAACACCATATATTTT
>NA|NA|TRBJ2-1|TRBV6-5
CASLNDQGNEQFF
TGTGCCAGCTTAAACGACCAGGGGAATGAGCAGTTCTTC
>NA|NA|TRBJ1-1|TRBV19
CASSILLGQDLNTEAFF
TGTGCCAGTAGTATACTCCTGGGCCAGGACTTAAACACTGAAGCTTTCTTT
>TRBD1|NA|TRBJ2-3|TRBV5-1
CASSLRQGLGDTQYF
TGCGCCAGCAGCCTCAGACAGGGGTTAGGAGATACGCAGTATTTT
>NA|few|TRBJ1-4|TRBV6-6
CASRTREKLFF
TGTGCCAGCAGAACTAGAGAAAAACTGTTTTTT
>NA|NA|TRBJ1-1|TRBV19
CASKHYTEAFF
TGTGCCAGTAAGCATTACACTGAAGCTTTCTTT
>NA|NA|TRBJ2-7|TRBV10-1
CASSALQDPYEQYF
TGCGCCAGCAGTGCATTACAGGACCCCTACGAGCAGTACTTC
>TRBD1|NA|TRBJ1-5|TRBV18
CASSPDRDNQPQHF
TGTGCCAGCTCACCGGACAGGGACAATCAGCCCCAGCATTTT
>TRBD2|few|TRBJ2-2|TRBV28
CASSGLAGVFSGGELFF
TGTGCCAGCAGTGGACTAGCGGGAGTGTTTTCAGGCGGGGAGCTGTTTTTT
>NA|NA|TRBJ1-1|TRBV2
CASNPWTDENTEAFF
TGTGCCAGCAACCCATGGACAGACGAGAACACTGAAGCTTTCTTT
>NA|NA|TRBJ2-7|TRBV6-5
CASNPGGTTYEQYF
TGTGCCAGCAACCCTGGAGGTACCACCTACGAGCAGTACTTC
>TRBD2|few|TRBJ2-5|TRBV6-5
CASSWGLAETQYF
TGTGCCAGCAGTTGGGGACTAGCGGAGACCCAGTACTTC
>NA|NA|TRBJ1-6|TRBV5-1
CASSSMTSDSPLHF
TGCGCCAGCAGCTCTATGACCAGCGATTCACCCCTCCACTTT
>NA|once|TRBJ2-7|TRBV27
CASSGTFYYEQYF
TGTGCCAGCAGTGGGACTTTCTACTACGAGCAGTACTTC
>NA|NA|TRBJ2-5|TRBV29-1
CSVERHLQETQYF
TGCAGCGTTGAGCGACACCTCCAAGAGACCCAGTACTTC
>NA|NA|TRBJ1-1|TRBV4-1
CASSQGSGILRAEAFF
TGCGCCAGCAGCCAAGGGTCGGGGATTTTGAGGGCTGAAGCTTTCTTT
>NA|few|TRBJ2-1|TRBV6-1
CASSEIPAGEQFF
TGTGCCAGCAGTGAAATCCCTGCCGGTGAGCAGTTCTTC
>NA|NA|TRBJ1-4|TRBV3-1/TRBV3-2
CASSQAFREKLFF
TGTGCCAGCAGCCAAGCTTTCAGGGAAAAACTGTTTTTT
>NA|NA|TRBJ2-2|TRBV28
CASSSNLAMGSGELFF
TGTGCCAGCAGTTCAAACCTAGCGATGGGATCCGGGGAGCTGTTTTTT
>TRBD1|NA|TRBJ2-7|TRBV24-1
CATSDRQGLGEQYF
TGTGCCACCAGTGATCGACAGGGCCTGGGCGAGCAGTACTTC
>NA|NA|TRBJ1-5|TRBV9
CASSVGEYQPQHF
TGTGCCAGCAGCGTAGGCGAATATCAGCCCCAGCATTTT
>NA|NA|TRBJ1-6|TRBV7-9
CASSLSSAGARNSPLHF
TGTGCCAGCAGCTTGTCCTCTGCAGGGGCCAGGAATTCACCCCTCCACTTT
>NA|NA|TRBJ2-7|TRBV11-2
CASSLAGDTYEQYF
TGTGCCAGCAGCTTAGCGGGGGATACCTACGAGCAGTACTTC
>TRBD2|NA|TRBJ2-3|TRBV4-1
CASSQVWTSGGTDTQYF
TGCGCCAGCAGCCAAGTTTGGACTAGCGGGGGGACAGATACGCAGTATTTT
>NA|NA|TRBJ1-4|TRBV6-1
CASSEGRTDYQEKLFF
TGTGCCAGCAGTGAAGGAAGGACAGATTACCAGGAAAAACTGTTTTTT
>NA|NA|TRBJ2-1|TRBV5-1
CASRAGETKNEQFF
TGCGCCAGCAGGGCCGGGGAAACGAAGAATGAGCAGTTCTTC
>NA|once|TRBJ2-5|TRBV7-9
CASSSLETQYF
TGTGCCAGCAGCTCGTTAGAGACCCAGTACTTC
>TRBD2|NA|TRBJ2-1|TRBV9
CASSGGTTTEQFF
TGTGCCAGCAGCGGGGGGACTACAACTGAGCAGTTCTTC
>TRBD1|NA|TRBJ2-1|TRBV19
CASSISGTGFNEQFF
TGTGCCAGTAGTATATCCGGGACAGGGTTCAATGAGCAGTTCTTC
>NA|NA|TRBJ2-7|TRBV11-2
CASSLTVSAEPYEQYF
TGTGCCAGCAGCTTAACTGTGTCGGCGGAACCCTACGAGCAGTACTTC
>NA|NA|TRBJ1-1|TRBV2
CASSDPGSEAFF
TGTGCCAGCAGTGATCCGGGTTCTGAAGCTTTCTTT
>NA|NA|TRBJ2-1|TRBV24-1
CATSDFGGYRTNEQFF
TGTGCCACCAGTGATTTTGGAGGGTATAGGACCAATGAGCAGTTCTTC
>TRBD1|NA|TRBJ1-6|TRBV9
CASSAGTGNSPLHF
TGTGCCAGCAGCGCCGGGACAGGGAATTCACCCCTCCACTTT
>TRBD2|NA|TRBJ2-7|TRBV5-6
CASSLVRASGSSYEQYF
TGTGCCAGCAGCTTGGTTCGGGCTAGCGGGAGCTCCTACGAGCAGTACTTC
>NA|NA|TRBJ2-7|TRBV5-4
CASSLGRGDEQYF
TGTGCCAGCAGCTTGGGCAGGGGCGACGAGCAGTACTTC
>TRBD2|NA|TRBJ2-2|TRBV11-2
CASSLDREARELFF
TGTGCCAGCAGCTTAGATCGGGAGGCCCGGGAGCTGTTTTTT
>NA|NA|TRBJ1-4|TRBV29-1
CSVRITDLNEKLFF
TGCAGCGTCCGGATAACAGATCTTAATGAAAAACTGTTTTTT
>TRBD1|NA|TRBJ2-7|TRBV27
CASSPGTVDEQYF
TGTGCCAGCAGTCCAGGGACAGTTGACGAGCAGTACTTC
>TRBD2|NA|TRBJ2-2|TRBV5-1
CASSLPLAGEVGELFF
TGCGCCAGCAGCTTGCCCTTAGCGGGAGAGGTCGGGGAGCTGTTTTTT
>TRBD1|NA|TRBJ1-1|TRBV18
CASSPDRGQEAFF
TGTGCCAGCTCACCAGACAGGGGGCAAGAAGCTTTCTTT
>NA|many|TRBJ2-5|TRBV2
CASSGQTVGETQYF
TGTGCCAGCAGTGGACAGACTGTTGGAGAGACCCAGTACTTC
>TRBD1|NA|TRBJ2-3|TRBV5-1
CASSLGAGGSTDTQYF
TGCGCCAGCAGCTTGGGCGCAGGGGGCAGCACAGATACGCAGTATTTT
>TRBD2|NA|TRBJ2-7|TRBV5-1
CASSWGGEQYF
TGCGCCAGCAGCTGGGGGGGCGAGCAGTACTTC
>TRBD1|once|TRBJ2-7|TRBV28
CASRLGDSSYEQYF
TGTGCCAGCAGACTTGGGGACAGCTCCTACGAGCAGTACTTC
>TRBD2|NA|TRBJ2-2|TRBV30
CACQSGAQSGELFF
TGTGCCTGCCAGAGCGGGGCCCAGAGCGGGGAGCTGTTTTTT
>TRBD2|NA|TRBJ2-4|TRBV2
CASSDLAGGAKNIQYF
TGTGCCAGCAGTGATTTAGCGGGGGGAGCCAAAAACATTCAGTACTTC
>NA|few|TRBJ1-5|TRBV19
CASSIVRGDLSNQPQHF
TGTGCCAGTAGTATAGTGCGCGGGGATCTTAGCAATCAGCCCCAGCATTTT
>NA|NA|TRBJ1-5|TRBV6-5
CASSYRVEDSNQPQHF
TGTGCCAGCAGTTATCGGGTGGAGGATAGCAATCAGCCCCAGCATTTT
>NA|NA|TRBJ1-1|TRBV6-5
CASSYLRGDTEAFF
TGTGCCAGCAGTTATCTTCGGGGGGACACTGAAGCTTTCTTT
>TRBD1|NA|TRBJ1-1|TRBV30
CAWVARDRDLQGGEAFF
TGTGCCTGGGTGGCCAGGGACAGGGATCTGCAGGGGGGTGAAGCTTTCTTT